This T cell receptor (beta chain) was obtained from a study of blood T cell repertoires in COVID-19. Study at large: COVID-19 samples from acute and convalescent phases originated in the United States, Italy and Spain.

Authors' methods: By means of reference gene primer amplification, nucleated cell counts were estimated. Sequencing used immunoSEQ multiplex PCR; TCRdb keeps in-frame clones, though not all of them. That table furnishes V, J and clone size, whereas the DNA furnished D and trimming. The sample lists around 61,000 clones, about nine tenths seen once, with approximately 3% in the top ten. The receptor's source is a man aged 45-65 years with active COVID-19. The sequenced material came from peripheral blood.

CDR3 residues: CASSIGGSNQPQHF. For the CDR3, the DNA is TGTGCCAGTAGTATCGGGGGAAGCAATCAGCCCCAGCATTTT. This chain uses TRBV19 with TRBJ1-5, with D possibly matching TRBD1 (5 bases). V was shortened by 3 bases and J by 1 base, with 7 bases between the two germline ends. The CDR3 sequence is 14 residues long. Germline V gives CDR1 LNHDA, CDR2 SQIVND (reference sequence).